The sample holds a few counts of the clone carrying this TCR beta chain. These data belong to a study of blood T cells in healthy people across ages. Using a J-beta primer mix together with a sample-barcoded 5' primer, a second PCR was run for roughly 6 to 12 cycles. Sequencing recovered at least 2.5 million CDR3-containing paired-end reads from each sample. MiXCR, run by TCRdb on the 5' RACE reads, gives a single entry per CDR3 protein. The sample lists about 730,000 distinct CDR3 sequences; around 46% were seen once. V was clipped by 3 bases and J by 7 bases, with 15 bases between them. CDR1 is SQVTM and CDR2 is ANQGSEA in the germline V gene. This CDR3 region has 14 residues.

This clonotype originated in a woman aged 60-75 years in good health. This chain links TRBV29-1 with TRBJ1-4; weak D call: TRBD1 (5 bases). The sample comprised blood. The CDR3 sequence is CSVDKGTDGEKLFF. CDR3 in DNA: TGCAGCGTTGATAAAGGGACCGACGGTGAAAAACTGTTTTTT.